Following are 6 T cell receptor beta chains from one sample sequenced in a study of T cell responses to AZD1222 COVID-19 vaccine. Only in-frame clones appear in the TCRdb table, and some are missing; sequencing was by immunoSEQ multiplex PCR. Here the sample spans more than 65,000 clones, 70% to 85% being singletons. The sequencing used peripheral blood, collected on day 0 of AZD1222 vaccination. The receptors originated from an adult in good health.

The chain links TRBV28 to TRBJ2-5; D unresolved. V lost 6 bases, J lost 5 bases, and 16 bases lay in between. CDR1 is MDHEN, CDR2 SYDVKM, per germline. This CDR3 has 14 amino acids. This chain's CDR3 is CASSPTREGETQYF. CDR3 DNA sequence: TGTGCCAGCAGCCCGACTCGCGAAGGGGAGACCCAGTACTTC. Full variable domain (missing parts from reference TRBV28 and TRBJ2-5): DVKVTQSSRYLVKRTGEKVFLECVQDMDHENMFWYRQDPGLGLRLIYFSYDVKMKEKGDIPEGYSVSREKKERFSLILESASTNQTSMYLCASSPTREGETQYFGPGTRLLVL.

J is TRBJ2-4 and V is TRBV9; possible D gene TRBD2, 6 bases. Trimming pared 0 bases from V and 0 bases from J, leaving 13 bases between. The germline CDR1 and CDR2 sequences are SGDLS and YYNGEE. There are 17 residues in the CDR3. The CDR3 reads CASSVAGGPLAKNIQYF. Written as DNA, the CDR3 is TGTGCCAGCAGCGTAGCAGGAGGGCCGCTAGCCAAAAACATTCAGTACTTC. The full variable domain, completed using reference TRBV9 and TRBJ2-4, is DSGVTQTPKHLITATGQRVTLRCSPRSGDLSVYWYQQSLDQGLQFLIQYYNGEERAKGNILERFSAQQFPDLHSELNLSSLELGDSALYFCASSVAGGPLAKNIQYFGAGTRLSVL.

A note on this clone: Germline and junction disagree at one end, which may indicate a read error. The chain's CDR3 is CASSPAEEVTDTQYF. The CDR3 bases are TGTGCTAGCAGCCCAGCGGAGGAGGTAACAGATACGCAGTATTTT. This chain connects TRBV7-7 to TRBJ2-3; possible D gene TRBD2, 5 bases. CDR3 size: 15 residues. Per the germline V gene, CDR1 is SSHAT and CDR2 is FNYEAQ (reference sequence).

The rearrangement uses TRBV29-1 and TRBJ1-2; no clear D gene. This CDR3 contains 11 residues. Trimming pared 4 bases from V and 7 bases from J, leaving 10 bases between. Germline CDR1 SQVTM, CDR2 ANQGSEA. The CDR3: CSVGDGRGYTF. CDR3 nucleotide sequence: TGCAGCGTTGGCGACGGACGTGGCTACACCTTC.

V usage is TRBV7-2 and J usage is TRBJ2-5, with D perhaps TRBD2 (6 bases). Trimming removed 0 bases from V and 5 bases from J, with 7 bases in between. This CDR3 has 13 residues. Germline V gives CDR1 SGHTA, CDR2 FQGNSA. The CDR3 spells CASSLAGRETQYF. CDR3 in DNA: TGTGCCAGCAGCTTAGCGGGGAGGGAGACCCAGTACTTC.

CDR3 loop: CASSYQDGNYGYTF. As DNA, the CDR3 is TGTGCCAGCAGTTACCAGGACGGTAACTATGGCTACACCTTC. This chain uses TRBV6-5 with TRBJ1-2; D is undetermined. The CDR3 spans 14 residues. Trimming took 2 bases from V and 1 from J, leaving 8 bases between them. Germline V gives CDR1 MNHEY, CDR2 SVGAGI.